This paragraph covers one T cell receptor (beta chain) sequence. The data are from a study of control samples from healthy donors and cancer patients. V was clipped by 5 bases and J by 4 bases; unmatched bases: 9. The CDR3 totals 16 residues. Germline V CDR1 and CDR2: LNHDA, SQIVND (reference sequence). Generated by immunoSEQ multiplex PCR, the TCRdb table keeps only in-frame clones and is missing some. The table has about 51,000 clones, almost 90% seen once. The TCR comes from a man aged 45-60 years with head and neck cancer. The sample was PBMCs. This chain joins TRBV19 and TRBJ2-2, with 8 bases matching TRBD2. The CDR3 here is CASSWTSQVGTGELFF. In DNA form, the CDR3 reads TGTGCCAGTAGTTGGACTAGCCAGGTGGGCACCGGGGAGCTGTTTTTT.